The 3 T cell receptor beta chains reported below all come from one sample, sequenced in a study of Tregs in tolerant kidney transplant recipients. The method was immunoSEQ multiplex PCR; TCRdb's version includes in-frame clones alone and lacks a portion of them. Of about 110,000 clones in the sample, about 90% were seen once. Source: CD4+ T cells from blood, taken before the transplant. Receptors originate from a human donor who received a combined kidney and bone marrow transplant.

This chain uses TRBV11-2 with TRBJ2-5; a possible D gene is TRBD2 (6 bases). CDR1 is SGHAT and CDR2 is FQNNGV in the germline V gene. The CDR3 length is 13 residues. With 6 bases removed from V and 2 bases from J, the gap between germline ends came to 10 bases. The CDR3 DNA reads as TGTGCCAGCAGTTGGCTAGCGCAAGAGACCCAGTACTTC. Its translation is CASSWLAQETQYF. Filled out from reference TRBV11-2 and TRBJ2-5, the complete variable domain reads EAGVAQSPRYKIIEKRQSVAFWCNPISGHATLYWYQQILGQGPKLLIQFQNNGVVDDSQLPKDRFSAERLKGVDSTLKIQPAKLEDSAVYLCASSWLAQETQYFGPGTRLLVL.

The chain has TRBV10-3 and TRBJ2-2, with D possibly TRBD2 on 5 matching bases. Trimming left V 0 bases short and J 0 bases short, with 14 bases between. CDR1 is ENHRY and CDR2 is SYGVKD in the germline V gene. The CDR3 has 18 amino acids. CDR3 sequence: CAISESRRYLANTGELFF. In nucleotides, the CDR3 is TGTGCCATCAGTGAGTCGAGGAGGTATCTGGCGAACACCGGGGAGCTGTTTTTT.

The rearrangement links TRBV10-3 to TRBJ1-5; D uncertain. CDR3 length: 12 residues. Germline V lookup: CDR1 ENHRY, CDR2 SYGVKD. Deletions cut 6 bases from V and 1 base from J, with 4 bases between. CDR3 DNA sequence: TGTGCCATCAGCCCGAGCAATCAGCCCCAGCATTTT. It encodes CAISPSNQPQHF.